This paragraph covers one T cell receptor beta chain sequence. Trimming at V came to 0 bases and at J to 7 bases, leaving 6 bases not matched to a gene. CDR1 is GTSNPN, CDR2 SVGIG, per germline (reference sequence). The CDR3 runs 14 residues. Source study methods: It was from reference gene primer amplification that nucleated cell counts were estimated. The assay was immunoSEQ multiplex PCR, and TCRdb's table has in-frame clones only and misses some. V, J and clone size derive from that table, while D and trimming were established from the DNA sequence. The data show roughly 180,000 clones, approximately 82% seen once. This record belongs to a study of blood T cell repertoires in COVID-19. Study context: Sites in the United States, Italy and Spain provided acute and convalescent COVID-19 samples. PBMCs, B-cell-depleted T cells, or T cells were the source of the cDNA or gDNA that made up the material.

The V gene is TRBV30, the J gene TRBJ1-5, with 7 bases fitting TRBD1. Sequencing was done on a sample of peripheral blood. The clonotype was recovered from an elderly woman with active or convalescent COVID-19. The CDR3 loop is CAWSVKGGQQPQHF. The CDR3 nucleotides are TGTGCCTGGAGTGTAAAAGGGGGCCAGCAGCCCCAGCATTTT.